This passage covers 5 T cell receptor beta chains from one sample sequenced in a study of blood T cell repertoires in COVID-19. Only in-frame clones appear in the TCRdb table, and some are missing; sequencing was by immunoSEQ multiplex PCR. This sample has about 100,000 clones, with around 85% found just once. The sequenced sample was peripheral blood. The receptor source for this set is a woman aged 55-70 years with acute or convalescent COVID-19.

This chain links TRBV28 with TRBJ1-6; 8 bases line up with TRBD1. Germline V lookup: CDR1 MDHEN, CDR2 SYDVKM. This CDR3 has 15 residues. The J segment lost 10 bases and the V segment lost 1 base, leaving 6 bases of the junction unmatched. CDR3 amino acids: CASSLFSRGHSPLHF. The CDR3 nucleotides read TGTGCCAGCAGTTTATTTAGCAGGGGGCACTCACCCCTCCACTTT. The entire variable domain, with the rest obtained from reference TRBV28 and TRBJ1-6, is as follows: DVKVTQSSRYLVKRTGEKVFLECVQDMDHENMFWYRQDPGLGLRLIYFSYDVKMKEKGDIPEGYSVSREKKERFSLILESASTNQTSMYLCASSLFSRGHSPLHFGNGTRLTVT.

This clone came up once. The chain has TRBV9 and TRBJ1-6; TRBD1 matches at 8 bases. Trimming at V came to 3 bases and at J to 7 bases, leaving 9 bases not matched to a gene. The germline CDR1 and CDR2 sequences are SGDLS and YYNGEE. There are 16 residues in the CDR3. The CDR3 region is CASSARQGNGNSPLHF. Here the CDR3 DNA reads TGTGCCAGCAGCGCCCGACAGGGGAACGGGAATTCACCCCTCCACTTT. The full variable domain, its missing parts supplied by reference TRBV9 and TRBJ1-6, is DSGVTQTPKHLITATGQRVTLRCSPRSGDLSVYWYQQSLDQGLQFLIQYYNGEERAKGNILERFSAQQFPDLHSELNLSSLELGDSALYFCASSARQGNGNSPLHFGNGTRLTVT.

In its sample, this clone was seen a few times. This sequence joins TRBV5-4 and TRBJ2-5; 9 bases map to TRBD2. The germline V gene encodes CDR1 SGHNT and CDR2 YYREEE (reference sequence). The V gene end was trimmed by 5 bases and the J gene end by 2 bases; junction bases not matched to a gene: 13. This CDR3 has 17 residues. The CDR3 DNA sequence: TGTGCCAGCAGTCCCCGGGGAATAGCGGGAGATCAAGAGACCCAGTACTTC. It is translated as CASSPRGIAGDQETQYF.

This rearrangement joins TRBV5-1 to TRBJ1-1; 7 bases are shared with TRBD1. The CDR3 consists of 12 residues. CDR1 and CDR2 (germline): SGHRS, YFSETQ. V was clipped by 2 bases and J by 9 bases; unmatched bases: 4. The CDR3 DNA reads as TGCGCCAGCAGCTTTACAGGGGACCAAGCTTTCTTT. Translating gives CASSFTGDQAFF.

The J gene is TRBJ2-5, the V gene TRBV5-1; D possibly corresponds to TRBD2 (5 bases). The germline V gene encodes CDR1 SGHRS and CDR2 YFSETQ. The CDR3 is 14 residues long. V lost 1 base and J lost 2, with 9 bases in between. In DNA form, the CDR3 reads TGCGCCAGCAGCTTGCCGGGAAGGCAAGAGACCCAGTACTTC. Translating gives CASSLPGRQETQYF. Looking up the rest from reference TRBV5-1 and TRBJ2-5 gives the full variable domain: KAGVTQTPRYLIKTRGQQVTLSCSPISGHRSVSWYQQTPGQGLQFLFEYFSETQRNKGNFPGRFSGRQFSNSRSEMNVSTLELGDSALYLCASSLPGRQETQYFGPGTRLLVL.